This record covers a single T cell receptor beta chain. The data were obtained in a study of T cells in tuberculosis. Only in-frame clones appear in the TCRdb table, and some are missing; sequencing was by immunoSEQ multiplex PCR. The sample includes over 30,000 clones, about 90% seen only once; the top ten take approximately 7.6%. This CDR3 spans 14 amino acids. Germline V gene sequence: CDR1 MNHNS, CDR2 SASEGT. Trimming took 7 bases from V and 1 from J; bases not matched to a gene: 4. The TCR sequence derives from a donor aged 10-29 years with latent tuberculosis or without tuberculosis infection. Some clones in this sample may be carry-over from other donors' samples. The rearrangement uses TRBV6-1 and TRBJ2-3; 8 bases align to TRBD1. Specimen: PBMCs. The CDR3 DNA follows: TGTGCCAGCAATAAGGGACAGGGCACAGATACGCAGTATTTT. Protein sequence: CASNKGQGTDTQYF.